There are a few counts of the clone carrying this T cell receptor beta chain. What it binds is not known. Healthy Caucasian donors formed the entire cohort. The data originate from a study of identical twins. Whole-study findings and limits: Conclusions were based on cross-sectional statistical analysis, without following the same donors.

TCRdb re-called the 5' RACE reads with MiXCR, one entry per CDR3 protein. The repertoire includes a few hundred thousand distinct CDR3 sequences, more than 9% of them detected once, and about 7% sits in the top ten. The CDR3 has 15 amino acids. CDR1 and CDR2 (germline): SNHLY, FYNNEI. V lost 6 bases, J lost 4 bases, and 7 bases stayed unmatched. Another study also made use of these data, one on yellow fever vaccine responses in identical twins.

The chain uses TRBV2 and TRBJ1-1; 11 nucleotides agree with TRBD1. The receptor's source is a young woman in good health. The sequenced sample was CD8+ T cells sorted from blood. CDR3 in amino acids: CASSPLDRGPTEAFF. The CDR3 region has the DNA TGTGCCAGCAGCCCCTTGGACAGGGGGCCCACTGAAGCTTTCTTT.